A single sample is the source of the 9 T cell receptor beta chains below, sequenced in a study of cytomegalovirus exposure and HLA in healthy donors (dated by TCRdb to the late 2010s). Library preparation was by the immunoSEQ multiplex PCR assay. A mixture of 60 forward primers for TCR Vbeta segments and 13 reverse primers for TCR Jbeta segments was used in the multiplex PCR. Imported from immuneACCESS, the table was reduced by TCRdb to in-frame sequences with V and J called. These copies leave out some clones; in studies compared against another copy, an unresolved V gene accounts for under half, and the cause of the remainder is not known. The sample contains approximately 300,000 clones, approximately 84% of them found a single time. The ten biggest clones cover roughly 2% of the sample. The source material was PBMCs. The receptors were sampled from a woman aged 40-49 years in good health and CMV-seropositive.

The rearrangement uses TRBV10-3 and TRBJ2-2; 9 positions match TRBD1. This CDR3 is 13 amino acids long. J was trimmed by 4 bases and V by 6 bases; bases with no gene match: 0. Germline values: CDR1 ENHRY, CDR2 SYGVKD. The CDR3 DNA reads as TGTGCCATCAGGACAGGGGGCACCGGGGAGCTGTTTTTT. This translates into CAIRTGGTGELFF.

The rearrangement joins TRBV5-6 to TRBJ1-5, with D hard to call. Germline CDR1 reads SGHDT; CDR2 reads YYEEEE. V lost 3 bases, J lost 2 bases, and 6 bases lay in between. This CDR3 comprises 13 residues. The CDR3 DNA reads as TGTGCCAGCAGCTGGGGAGGCAATCAGCCCCAGCATTTT. It translates to CASSWGGNQPQHF.

The chain joins TRBV19 to TRBJ1-1; 8 bases fit TRBD1. Germline CDR1 and CDR2: LNHDA and SQIVND (reference sequence). The V and J ends lost 1 base and 4 bases, in that order; junction bases with no gene match: 8. CDR3 size: 16 residues. This CDR3 is CASSIAGPGGSTEAFF. Here the CDR3 DNA reads TGTGCCAGTAGTATAGCCGGGCCAGGGGGCAGCACTGAAGCTTTCTTT.

The rearrangement links TRBV6-5 to TRBJ2-1; 7 bases are a match to TRBD2. CDR1 and CDR2 from the germline V gene are MNHEY and SVGAGI. The CDR3 extends over 15 amino acids. Trimming cost V 2 bases and J 9 bases; bases outside gene matches: 10. CDR3 bases: TGTGCCAGCAGTTACAGGTTTGGGGGGGTTAGTGAGCAGTTCTTC. Residues: CASSYRFGGVSEQFF.

This rearrangement joins TRBV4-3 to TRBJ1-1; 7 nucleotides match TRBD1. From germline, CDR1 is LGHNA and CDR2 YSLEER. The V segment lost 0 bases and the J segment 1 base; nucleotides outside the gene matches: 11. The CDR3 runs 18 residues. The CDR3 spells CASSQDPCDRVGNTEAFF. The CDR3 DNA follows: TGCGCCAGCAGCCAAGATCCCTGTGACAGGGTTGGGAACACTGAAGCTTTCTTT.

This clone appeared a few times. The rearrangement uses TRBV9 and TRBJ1-4; D is unclear. Trimming removed 4 bases at V and 0 bases at J, with 7 bases between. Germline-derived CDR1 and CDR2 are SGDLS and YYNGEE. The CDR3 is made up of 14 amino acids. For the CDR3, the DNA is TGTGCCAGCAGCCTGACTGCAACTAATGAAAAACTGTTTTTT. As protein: CASSLTATNEKLFF.

This clone has just a few counts. The V and J genes are TRBV29-1 and TRBJ2-3; 8 bases fit TRBD1. With 6 bases clipped from V and 3 bases from J, the junction kept 8 bases outside the gene matches. The CDR3 sequence is 14 residues long. CDR1 SQVTM and CDR2 ANQGSEA come from the germline V gene. The CDR3 nucleotides are TGCAGCGTAGAGACAGGGGTTGTAACAGATACGCAGTATTTT. This translates into CSVETGVVTDTQYF.

The genes are TRBV4-2 and TRBJ2-1; 8 bases map to TRBD2. With 0 bases clipped from V and 7 bases from J, the junction kept 11 bases outside the gene matches. CDR1 and CDR2 from the germline V gene are LGHNA and YNFKEQ. The length of the CDR3 is 17 residues. The CDR3 region is CASSQDSREGLGNEQFF. The CDR3, as DNA: TGTGCCAGCAGCCAAGATAGTCGGGAGGGCCTGGGAAATGAGCAGTTCTTC.

The chain has TRBV19 and TRBJ2-7, with D tentatively TRBD2 (6 bases). CDR3 length: 14 residues. Trimming left V 5 bases short and J 4 bases short, with 15 bases between. Germline loops: CDR1 LNHDA, CDR2 SQIVND (reference sequence). CDR3: CASSDRAGKYEQYF. The CDR3, as DNA: TGTGCCAGTAGTGATCGGGCGGGAAAGTACGAGCAGTACTTC.